This T cell receptor (delta chain) emerged from a study of γδ T cells in repeated Plasmodium falciparum infection. Whole-study context: Donors had four controlled P. falciparum NF54 infections over approximately 640 days. Samples were taken at baseline, before some infections, and 21 days after each.

Each sorted gammadelta sample had TRG and TRD chains sequenced. TCRdb redid the clone calls on the multiplex PCR reads with CATT. The sample has 85,000 to 90,000 delta-chain clones; 1.4% are singletons. Bulk repertoires came from Vgamma9/Vdelta2+ or Vdelta2-negative gammadelta T cells flow-sorted from PBMC. Germline V gives CDR1 GEAIGNYY, CDR2 EKD. This CDR3 is built from 17 residues. Note on this clone: The mismatch at residue 3 between this DNA's translation and the TCRdb protein of a much larger clone likely reflects a read error; the protein shown is translated from the DNA.

V usage is TRDV2 and J usage is TRDJ1; D unclear. Germline matching of the DNA provided the J gene here, since TCRdb leaves it blank. The specimen sequenced was gamma-delta T cells from blood. The clonotype comes from a pool of human donors (malaria-infected and uninfected, not separated). CDR3 region: CASDTAGVLRYTDKLIF. The CDR3 nucleotides read TGTGCCAGTGACACCGCCGGGGTTCTCCGGTACACCGATAAACTCATCTTT.